This TCR beta chain originates from a study of blood T cell repertoires in COVID-19. For the study at large: T cells, B-cell-depleted T cells, or PBMCs provided the cDNA or gDNA that served as material.

Donors in Cohort 3 counted as recovered after two negative PCRs, clearance, or symptom resolution. Per the original methods: Using reference gene primer amplification, nucleated cell counts were estimated. Generated by immunoSEQ multiplex PCR, the TCRdb table keeps only in-frame clones and is missing some. V, J and clone size are those of that table, while D and trimming were read from the DNA. The data contain a few hundred thousand clones, 70% to 90% of them seen just once; the ten biggest clones take up approximately 8.7%. Germline-derived CDR1 and CDR2 are SNHLY and FYNNEI. The CDR3 loop spans 18 amino acids. Trimming stripped 6 bases from V and 0 bases from J, with 18 bases between.

This chain uses TRBV2 with TRBJ1-6; no definite D call. The origin of this receptor is a man aged 35 to 55 who had recovered from COVID-19. The sample consisted of PBMCs or T cells enriched from blood (not recorded which). CDR3 region: CASRPWHARSSYNSPLHF. CDR3 coding DNA: TGTGCCAGCAGACCCTGGCACGCCCGGAGCTCCTATAATTCACCCCTCCACTTT.